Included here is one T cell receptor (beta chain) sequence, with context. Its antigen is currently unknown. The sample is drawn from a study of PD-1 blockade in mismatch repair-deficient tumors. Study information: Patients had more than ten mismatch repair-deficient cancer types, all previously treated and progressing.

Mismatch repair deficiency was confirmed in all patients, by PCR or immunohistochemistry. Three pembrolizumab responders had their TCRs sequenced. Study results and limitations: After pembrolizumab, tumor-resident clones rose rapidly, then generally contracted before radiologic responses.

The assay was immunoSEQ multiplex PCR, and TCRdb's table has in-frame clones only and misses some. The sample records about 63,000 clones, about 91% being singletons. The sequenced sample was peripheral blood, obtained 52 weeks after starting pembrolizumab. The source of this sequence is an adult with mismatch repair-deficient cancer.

This CDR3 is CASSPYRGPTYEQYF. DNA for the CDR3: TGTGCCAGCAGTCCATACAGGGGGCCGACCTACGAGCAGTACTTC. The gene calls are TRBV28 and TRBJ2-7; 9 bases are a match to TRBD1. With V trimmed by 5 bases and J by 2 bases, 7 bases remained unmatched. Looked up from germline, CDR1 is MDHEN and CDR2 is SYDVKM. This CDR3 region has 15 residues.